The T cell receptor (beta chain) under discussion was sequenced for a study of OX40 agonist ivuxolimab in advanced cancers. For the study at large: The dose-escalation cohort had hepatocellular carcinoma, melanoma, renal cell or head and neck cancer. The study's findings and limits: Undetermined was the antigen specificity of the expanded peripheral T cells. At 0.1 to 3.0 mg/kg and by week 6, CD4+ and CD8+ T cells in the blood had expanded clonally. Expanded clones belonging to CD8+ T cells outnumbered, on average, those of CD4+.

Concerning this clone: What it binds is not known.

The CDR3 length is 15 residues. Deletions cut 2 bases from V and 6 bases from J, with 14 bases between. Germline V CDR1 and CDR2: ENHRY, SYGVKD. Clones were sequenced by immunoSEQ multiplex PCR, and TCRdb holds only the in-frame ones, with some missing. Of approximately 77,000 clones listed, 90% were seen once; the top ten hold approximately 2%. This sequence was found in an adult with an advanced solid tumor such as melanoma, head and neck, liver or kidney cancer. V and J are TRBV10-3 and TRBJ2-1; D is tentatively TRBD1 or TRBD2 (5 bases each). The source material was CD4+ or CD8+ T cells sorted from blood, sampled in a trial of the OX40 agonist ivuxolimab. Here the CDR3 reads CAISEPAGTFNEQFF. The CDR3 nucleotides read TGTGCCATCAGTGAGCCGGCCGGGACCTTCAATGAGCAGTTCTTC.